These 30 T cell receptor beta chains share one sample of origin, sequenced in a study of regulatory T cells in long-lasting Graves disease. Sequencing libraries for TCR beta were prepared with iRepertoire HTBI primers and Arm-PCR of CDR3 regions. Via MiXCR, TCRdb re-called the multiplex PCR reads, giving one row per CDR3 protein. Among 400,000 to 500,000 distinct CDR3 sequences listed, roughly 20% were seen once. Sample time point: persistent/refractory GD, antithyroid drugs over 5 years with positive TRAb. RNA extracted from PBMCs served as the sequencing template. The input for sequencing was peripheral blood mononuclear cells (PBMCs), taken when the disease was refractory, from a patient treated with antithyroid drugs. All receptors derive from a female donor with Graves disease.

The chain couples TRBV28 to TRBJ2-2; TRBD2 is a possible D gene (6 bases). V was shortened by 6 bases and J by 0 bases, with 11 bases between the two germline ends. CDR3 size: 15 residues. The germline gives CDR1 MDHEN, CDR2 SYDVKM. CDR3 bases: TGTGCCAGCAGCCGGAGGGGAGCGAACACCGGGGAGCTGTTTTTT. It yields the protein CASSRRGANTGELFF. The full variable domain, its missing parts supplied by reference TRBV28 and TRBJ2-2, is DVKVTQSSRYLVKRTGEKVFLECVQDMDHENMFWYRQDPGLGLRLIYFSYDVKMKEKGDIPEGYSVSREKKERFSLILESASTNQTSMYLCASSRRGANTGELFFGEGSRLTVL.

V and J are TRBV12-3 or TRBV12-4 and TRBJ2-7; 8 bases are shared with TRBD1. Trimming at V came to 6 bases and at J to 4 bases, leaving 8 bases not matched to a gene. There are 14 residues in the CDR3. The DNA for the CDR3 is TGTGCCAGCAGGCCATCAGGGGGCGGGTACGAGCAGTACTTC. Translated: CASRPSGGGYEQYF.

This clonotype was seen only a few times. The chain links TRBV29-1 to TRBJ2-2, with TRBD1 matching over 9 bases. CDR3 length: 14 residues. V was pared by 8 bases and J by 4 bases, with 8 bases of the junction left unmatched. In germline, CDR1 is SQVTM, CDR2 ANQGSEA. Here the CDR3 DNA reads TGCAGCACAACAGGGGGCAAGAGCACCGGGGAGCTGTTTTTT. Residues: CSTTGGKSTGELFF.

V usage is TRBV27 and J usage is TRBJ2-7, with TRBD1 identical over 9 bases. The CDR3 covers 12 residues. The V gene end was trimmed by 6 bases and the J gene end by 6 bases; junction bases not matched to a gene: 3. Germline CDR1 MNHEY, CDR2 SMNVEV (reference sequence). The CDR3 protein is CASRGTGFEQYF. The DNA for the CDR3 is TGTGCCAGCAGAGGGACAGGGTTCGAGCAGTACTTC.

At least ten counts were recorded for this clonotype. This chain links TRBV28 with TRBJ1-2, with TRBD1 matching over 8 bases. The CDR3 spans 14 residues. Germline V lookup: CDR1 MDHEN, CDR2 SYDVKM. The junction had 13 bases not matched to a gene; V was cut back by 8 bases and J by 8 bases. The CDR3 spells CASGDRGVARGYTF. DNA of the CDR3: TGTGCCAGCGGTGACAGGGGAGTGGCGCGAGGCTACACCTTC.

About this clonotype itself: Possible read error: a much larger clone is one base away. The rearrangement links TRBV28 to TRBJ1-1; no clear D. V lost 2 bases and J 3 bases, leaving 10 bases between the germline ends. CDR1 MDHEN and CDR2 SYDVKM come from the germline V gene. There are 14 residues in the CDR3. Written as DNA, the CDR3 is TGTGCCAGCAGTTTAACTACCTTGGACACTGAAGCTTTCTTT. Its translation is CASSLTTLDTEAFF.

This clonotype came up many times. This rearrangement joins TRBV16 to TRBJ1-6; the D gene is possibly TRBD1 (5 bases). The V end lost 7 bases, the J end lost 8 bases, and 18 bases lay between the germline ends. The germline V gene has CDR1 KGHSY and CDR2 FQNENV. This CDR3 has 15 residues. The CDR3 DNA is TGTGCCAGCAAAGGTCGACTTTGGGGGGATTCACCCCTCCACTTT. Its translation is CASKGRLWGDSPLHF.

This clonotype was observed a handful of times. A junction end diverges from the germline sequence, so it may reflect a read error. This sequence joins TRBV28 and TRBJ2-1; D is possibly TRBD1 (5 bases). Germline V gene sequence: CDR1 MDHEN, CDR2 SYDVKM. The CDR3 sequence is 17 residues long. In DNA, the CDR3 is TGTGCCAGCAGTTTGGCAGGGTCTGACCTTGTCTACAGTGAGCAGTTCTTC. Protein sequence: CASSLAGSDLVYSEQFF.

There are many counts of this clonotype. The chain employs TRBV29-1 and TRBJ1-1; D remains ambiguous. From germline, CDR1 is SQVTM and CDR2 ANQGSEA. The CDR3 contains 13 residues. The germline V and J ends were trimmed by 4 bases and 0 bases, with 9 bases remaining between them. The chain's CDR3 is CSVGGRLNTEAFF. The CDR3 DNA is TGCAGCGTTGGGGGTAGACTGAACACTGAAGCTTTCTTT.

Many counts were recorded for this clonotype. This chain uses TRBV27 with TRBJ1-5; TRBD1 is a possible D gene (6 bases). The CDR3 is 15 residues long. The germline CDR1 and CDR2 sequences are MNHEY and SMNVEV (reference sequence). The V gene lost 3 bases and the J gene lost 2 bases, with 11 bases spanning the gap. The CDR3 reads CASSFWGHGNQPQHF. CDR3 coding DNA: TGTGCCAGCAGTTTCTGGGGGCACGGCAATCAGCCCCAGCATTTT.

This rearrangement joins TRBV4-1 to TRBJ2-7; 10 bases are a match to TRBD1. CDR1 MGHRA and CDR2 YSYEKL come from the germline V gene. Trimming removed 0 bases from V and 2 bases from J; junction bases left unmatched: 7. The CDR3 loop spans 17 amino acids. The chain's CDR3 is CASSQEDRDRGTYEQYF. The CDR3 coding sequence is TGCGCCAGCAGCCAAGAGGACCGGGACAGGGGAACCTACGAGCAGTACTTC.

This clonotype was detected ten times or more. The rearrangement joins TRBV27 to TRBJ2-5, with 9 bases that match TRBD2. The CDR3 has 18 residues. Germline V CDR1 and CDR2: MNHEY, SMNVEV (reference sequence). The V and J ends lost 1 base and 4 bases, in that order; junction bases with no gene match: 13. The CDR3: CASSLFPPFAGGGETQYF. DNA of the CDR3: TGTGCCAGCAGTTTATTTCCCCCCTTTGCGGGAGGGGGAGAGACCCAGTACTTC.

The rearrangement links TRBV28 to TRBJ1-3; D remains ambiguous. CDR1 is MDHEN, CDR2 SYDVKM, per germline. The V end lost 8 bases, the J end lost 4 bases, and 18 bases lay between the germline ends. The CDR3 runs to 15 residues. CDR3 in amino acids: CASEGSQLGGNTIYF. CDR3 bases: TGTGCCAGCGAGGGATCCCAACTCGGCGGAAACACCATATATTTT.

This clonotype was counted ten times or more. This chain joins TRBV11-1 and TRBJ2-5; D is perhaps TRBD2 (5 bases). CDR3 length: 14 amino acids. Trimming pared 1 base from V and 4 bases from J, leaving 10 bases between. Per germline, CDR1 SGHAT and CDR2 FQDESV (reference sequence). The CDR3 DNA reads TGTGCCAGCAGCTTAGACGAGGGAACAGAGACCCAGTACTTC. As protein: CASSLDEGTETQYF.

This clonotype was counted at least ten times. The chain uses TRBV12-3 or TRBV12-4 and TRBJ1-1, with a tentative D call TRBD1 (6 bases). The V gene lost 5 bases and the J gene lost 0 bases, with 10 bases spanning the gap. This CDR3 region has 14 residues. The chain's CDR3 is CASSRGQLNTEAFF. Written as DNA, the CDR3 is TGTGCCAGCAGTCGTGGACAGTTGAACACTGAAGCTTTCTTT.

The rearrangement uses TRBV29-1 and TRBJ2-1; no reliable D call. The CDR3 sequence is 11 residues long. Germline V gene sequence: CDR1 SQVTM, CDR2 ANQGSEA. Trimming pared 3 bases from V and 7 bases from J, leaving 7 bases between. In DNA form, the CDR3 reads TGCAGCGTTGACGTCGAGAATGAGCAGTTCTTC. Amino acids: CSVDVENEQFF.

Points on this clonotype: The junction differs from germline at one of its ends, possibly a read error. The genes are TRBV6-1 and TRBJ2-4, with TRBD2 as a possible D gene (6 bases). The CDR3 loop spans 12 amino acids. Looked up from germline, CDR1 is MNHNS and CDR2 is SASEGT. The DNA for the CDR3 is TGTGCCAGCATGAATACCATTATGGAGGGGTATTTT. This codes for CASMNTIMEGYF.

This clonotype showed up just once. A much more abundant neighbour one base away suggests this may be a read error. This is likely a read error, given that the CDR3 carries no conserved phenylalanine or tryptophan at its end. The chain uses TRBV6-1 and TRBJ2-7, with TRBD2 identical over 7 bases. The CDR3 loop spans 14 amino acids. Per germline, CDR1 MNHNS and CDR2 SASEGT. The V and J ends lost 3 bases and 2 bases, in that order; junction bases with no gene match: 4. CDR3 in DNA: TGTGCCAGCAGTGAGGGAGGGGTCCCCTACGAGCAGTACCTC. Translated, it gives CASSEGGVPYEQYL.

This clonotype has at least ten counts. In DNA form, the CDR3 reads TGTGCCAGCAGTGCACTAGCGCTGTTCTACGAGCAGTACTTC. Protein product: CASSALALFYEQYF. The chain uses TRBV6-1 and TRBJ2-7, with 7 bases matching TRBD2. From germline, CDR1 is MNHNS and CDR2 SASEGT. The length of the CDR3 is 14 residues. With 4 bases clipped from V and 3 bases from J, the junction kept 6 bases outside the gene matches.

This sequence joins TRBV3-1 and TRBJ1-2; D is ambiguous. Germline CDR1 and CDR2: LGHDT and YNNKEL (reference sequence). With 1 base removed from V and 7 bases from J, the gap between germline ends came to 4 bases. The CDR3 contains 11 residues. CDR3 region: CASSQGIGYTF. In DNA, the CDR3 is TGTGCCAGCAGCCAAGGTATTGGCTACACCTTC.

The CDR3 spells CASSLAPQGEAFF. Written as DNA, the CDR3 is TGTGCCAGCAGTCTAGCACCCCAGGGAGAAGCTTTCTTT. The rearrangement links TRBV28 to TRBJ1-1; D may be TRBD1 (5 bases). Germline-derived CDR1 and CDR2 are MDHEN and SYDVKM. The CDR3 extends over 13 amino acids. Trimming removed 5 bases from V and 8 bases from J, with 15 bases in between.

The gene calls are TRBV18 and TRBJ2-4; TRBD1 matches 7 bases. The CDR3 covers 15 residues. The germline V gene has CDR1 KGHSH and CDR2 LQKENI. V was clipped by 8 bases and J by 0 bases; unmatched bases: 7. Here the CDR3 reads CASLGPGGAKNIQYF. As DNA, the CDR3 is TGTGCCAGCCTGGGCCCAGGGGGAGCCAAAAACATTCAGTACTTC.

The gene calls are TRBV20-1 and TRBJ2-5, with D perhaps TRBD2 (6 bases). The V and J ends lost 5 bases and 7 bases respectively, with 20 bases between them. CDR1 DFQATT and CDR2 SNEGSKA come from the germline V gene (reference sequence). CDR3 length: 14 amino acids. In DNA, the CDR3 is TGCAGTGCTTCCCTTGGGACTGGGGTCGGGACCCAGTACTTC. It codes for CSASLGTGVGTQYF.

This clonotype was found many times. This rearrangement joins TRBV11-1 to TRBJ2-5, with 9 nucleotides matching TRBD1. Trimming removed 6 bases from V and 4 bases from J; junction bases left unmatched: 9. The CDR3 is 15 amino acids. Germline-derived CDR1 and CDR2 are SGHAT and FQDESV (reference sequence). CDR3 nucleotide sequence: TGTGCCAGCAGAGATACAGGGGGCCGGAGAGAGACCCAGTACTTC. Encoded protein: CASRDTGGRRETQYF.

A remark on this clonotype: A much larger clone differs by one base, so this may be a read error. The chain is built from TRBV12-3 or TRBV12-4 and TRBJ2-2; TRBD1 might be the D (6 bases). Trimming cost V 8 bases and J 4 bases, with 17 bases left between them. The CDR3 runs 15 residues. CDR3 sequence reads: CASPAGTSGTGELFF. CDR3 DNA: TGTGCCAGCCCCGCCGGGACAAGTGGCACCGGGGAGCTGTTTTTT.

This clonotype showed up just a few times. This chain uses TRBV10-3 with TRBJ1-3; D is uncertain. Germline V CDR1 and CDR2: ENHRY, SYGVKD. With 1 base removed from V and 0 bases from J, the gap between germline ends came to 10 bases. The CDR3 loop spans 16 amino acids. The CDR3 DNA reads as TGTGCCATCAGTGAGTTCGGGCAGAACTCTGGAAACACCATATATTTT. Residues: CAISEFGQNSGNTIYF.

This clonotype has ten or more counts. This chain connects TRBV27 to TRBJ2-6; no clear D gene. From germline, CDR1 is MNHEY and CDR2 SMNVEV (reference sequence). Trimming removed 6 bases at V and 0 bases at J, with 6 bases between. CDR3 length: 14 residues. The CDR3 spells CASSPSSGANVLTF. In DNA form, the CDR3 reads TGTGCCAGCAGCCCAAGCTCTGGGGCCAACGTCCTGACTTTC.

The gene calls are TRBV27 and TRBJ1-5; the match to TRBD1 covers 8 bases. CDR1 MNHEY and CDR2 SMNVEV come from the germline V gene (reference sequence). This CDR3 region has 14 residues. With V trimmed by 2 bases and J by 5 bases, 2 bases remained unmatched. CDR3 sequence reads: CASSLRRGHQPQHF. CDR3 DNA sequence: TGTGCCAGCAGTTTACGCAGGGGGCATCAGCCCCAGCATTTT.

As regards this clonotype: A junction end diverges from the germline sequence, so it may reflect a read error. CDR3 in amino acids: CASSQDQETQYF. Written as DNA, the CDR3 is TGTGCCAGTAGCCAGGACCAAGAGACCCAATACTTC. The rearrangement joins TRBV19 to TRBJ2-5; D unclear. The germline gives CDR1 LNHDA, CDR2 SQIVND (reference sequence). The CDR3 is made up of 12 amino acids. Together with reference TRBV19 and TRBJ2-5, the CDR3 gives the full variable domain: DGGITQSPKYLFRKEGQNVTLSCEQNLNHDAMYWYRQDPGQGLRLIYYSQIVNDFQKGDIAEGYSVSREKKESFPLTVTSAQKNPTAFYLCASSQDQETQYFGPGTRLLVL.

This clonotype has a handful of counts. V is TRBV5-8 and J is TRBJ1-5; D is possibly TRBD1 (5 bases). Trimming took off 5 bases at V and 3 bases at J, with 12 bases between the two ends. This CDR3 region has 14 residues. Germline loops: CDR1 SGHTS, CDR2 YDEGEE. CDR3 sequence reads: CASRRDRFNQPQHF. The CDR3 nucleotides read TGTGCCAGCAGACGCGACAGATTCAATCAGCCCCAGCATTTT.